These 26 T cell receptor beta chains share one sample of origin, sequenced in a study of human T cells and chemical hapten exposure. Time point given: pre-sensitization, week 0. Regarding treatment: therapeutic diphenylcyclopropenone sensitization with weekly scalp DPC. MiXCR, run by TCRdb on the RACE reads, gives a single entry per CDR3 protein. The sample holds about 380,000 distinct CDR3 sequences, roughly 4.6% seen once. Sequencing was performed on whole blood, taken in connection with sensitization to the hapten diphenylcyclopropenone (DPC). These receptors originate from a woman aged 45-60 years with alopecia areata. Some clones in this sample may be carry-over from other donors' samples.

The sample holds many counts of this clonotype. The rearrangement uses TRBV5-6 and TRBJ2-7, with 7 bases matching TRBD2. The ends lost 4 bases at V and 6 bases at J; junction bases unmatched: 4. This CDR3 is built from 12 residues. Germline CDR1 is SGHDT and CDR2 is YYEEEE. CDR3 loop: CASSRGGGEQYF. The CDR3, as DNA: TGTGCCAGCAGCCGCGGGGGAGGCGAGCAGTACTTC.

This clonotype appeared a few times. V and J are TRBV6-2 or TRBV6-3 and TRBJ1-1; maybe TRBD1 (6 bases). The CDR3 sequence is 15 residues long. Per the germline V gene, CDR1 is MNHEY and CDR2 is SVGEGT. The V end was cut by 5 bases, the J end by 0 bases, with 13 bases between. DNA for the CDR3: TGTGCCAGCAGTAAACAGACAGGCTTGAACACTGAAGCTTTCTTT. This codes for CASSKQTGLNTEAFF.

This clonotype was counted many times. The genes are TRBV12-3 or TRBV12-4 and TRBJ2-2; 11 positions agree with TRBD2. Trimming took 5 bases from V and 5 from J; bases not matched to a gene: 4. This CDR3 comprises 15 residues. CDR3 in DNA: TGTGCCAGCAGTCAGACTAGCGGGAATACCGGGGAGCTGTTTTTT. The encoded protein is CASSQTSGNTGELFF.

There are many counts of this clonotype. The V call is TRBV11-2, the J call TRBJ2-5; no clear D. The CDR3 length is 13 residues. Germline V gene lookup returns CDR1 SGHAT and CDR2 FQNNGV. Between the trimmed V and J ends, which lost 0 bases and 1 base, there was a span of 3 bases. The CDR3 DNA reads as TGTGCCAGCAGCTTAGAACTCCAAGAGACCCAGTACTTC. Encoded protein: CASSLELQETQYF.

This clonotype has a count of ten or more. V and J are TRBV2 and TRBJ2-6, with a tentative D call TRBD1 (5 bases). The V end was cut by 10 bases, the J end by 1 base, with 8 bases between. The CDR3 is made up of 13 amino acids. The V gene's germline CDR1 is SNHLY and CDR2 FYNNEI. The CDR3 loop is CAKQGSGANVLTF. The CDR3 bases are TGTGCCAAGCAGGGTTCTGGGGCCAACGTCCTGACTTTC.

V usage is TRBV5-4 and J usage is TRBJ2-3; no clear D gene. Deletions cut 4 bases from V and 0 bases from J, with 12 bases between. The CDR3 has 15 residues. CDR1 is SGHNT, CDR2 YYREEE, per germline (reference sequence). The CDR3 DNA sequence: TGTGCCAGCAGCCCGACGCTCACTAGCACAGATACGCAGTATTTT. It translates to CASSPTLTSTDTQYF.

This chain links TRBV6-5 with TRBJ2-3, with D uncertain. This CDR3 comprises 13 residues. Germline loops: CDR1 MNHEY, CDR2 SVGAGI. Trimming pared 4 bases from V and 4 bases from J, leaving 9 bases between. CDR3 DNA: TGTGCCAGCAGTTCACTGGTCCCAGATACGCAGTATTTT. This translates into CASSSLVPDTQYF.

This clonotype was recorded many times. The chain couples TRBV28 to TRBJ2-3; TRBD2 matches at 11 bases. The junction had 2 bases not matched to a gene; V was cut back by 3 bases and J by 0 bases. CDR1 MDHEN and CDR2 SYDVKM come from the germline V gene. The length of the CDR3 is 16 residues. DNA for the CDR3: TGTGCCAGCAGTTTTAGCGGGAGGGCTAGCACAGATACGCAGTATTTT. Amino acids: CASSFSGRASTDTQYF.

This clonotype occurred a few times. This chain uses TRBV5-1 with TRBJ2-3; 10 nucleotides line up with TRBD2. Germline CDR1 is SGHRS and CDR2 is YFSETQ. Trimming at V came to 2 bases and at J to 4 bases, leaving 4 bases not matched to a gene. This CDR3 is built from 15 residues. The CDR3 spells CASSLAGGHPDTQYF. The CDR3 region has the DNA TGCGCCAGCAGCTTAGCGGGAGGGCACCCAGATACGCAGTATTTT.

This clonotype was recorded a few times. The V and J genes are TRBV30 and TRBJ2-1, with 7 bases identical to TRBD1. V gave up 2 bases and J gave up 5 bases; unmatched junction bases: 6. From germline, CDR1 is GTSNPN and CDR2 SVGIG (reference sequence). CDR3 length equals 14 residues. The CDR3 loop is CAWSYSGTDNEQFF. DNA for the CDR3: TGTGCCTGGAGTTATTCTGGGACAGACAATGAGCAGTTCTTC.

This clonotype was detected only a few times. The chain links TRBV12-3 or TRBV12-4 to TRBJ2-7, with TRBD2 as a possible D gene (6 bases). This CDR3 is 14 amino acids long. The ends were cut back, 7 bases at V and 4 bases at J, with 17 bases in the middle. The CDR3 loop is CASTDLAKGYEQYF. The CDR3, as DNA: TGTGCCAGCACCGACCTAGCGAAGGGTTACGAGCAGTACTTC.

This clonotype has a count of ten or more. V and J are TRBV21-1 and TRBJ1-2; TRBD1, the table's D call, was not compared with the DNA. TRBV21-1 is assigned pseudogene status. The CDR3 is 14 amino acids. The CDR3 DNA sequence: TGTGCCAGCAGCGCTTACAGGGACAACTATGGCTACACCTTC. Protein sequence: CASSAYRDNYGYTF.

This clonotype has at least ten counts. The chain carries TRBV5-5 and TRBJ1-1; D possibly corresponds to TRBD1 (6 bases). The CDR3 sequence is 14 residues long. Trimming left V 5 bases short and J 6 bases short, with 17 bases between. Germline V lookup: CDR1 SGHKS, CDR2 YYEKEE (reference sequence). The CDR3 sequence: CASSPRGGRAEAFF. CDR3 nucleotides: TGTGCCAGCAGTCCCAGGGGTGGTCGGGCTGAAGCTTTCTTT.

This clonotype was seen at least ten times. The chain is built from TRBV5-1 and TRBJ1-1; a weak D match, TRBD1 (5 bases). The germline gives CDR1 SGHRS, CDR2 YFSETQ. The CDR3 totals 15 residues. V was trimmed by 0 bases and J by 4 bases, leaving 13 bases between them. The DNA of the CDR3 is TGCGCCAGCAGCTTGGCCATGGGGCAAGGCACTGAAGCTTTCTTT. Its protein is CASSLAMGQGTEAFF.

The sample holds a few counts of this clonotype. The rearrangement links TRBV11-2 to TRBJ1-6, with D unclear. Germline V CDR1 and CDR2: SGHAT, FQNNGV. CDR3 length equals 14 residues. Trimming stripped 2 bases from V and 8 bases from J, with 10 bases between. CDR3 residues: CASSLLGLDSPLHF. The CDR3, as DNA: TGTGCCAGCAGCTTATTGGGGTTGGATTCACCCCTCCACTTT.

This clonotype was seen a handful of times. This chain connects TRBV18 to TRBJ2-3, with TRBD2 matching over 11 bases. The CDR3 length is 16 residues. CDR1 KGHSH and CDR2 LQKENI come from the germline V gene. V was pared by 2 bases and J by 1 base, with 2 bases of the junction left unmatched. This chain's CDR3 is CASSPVGLAGTDTQYF. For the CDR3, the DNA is TGTGCCAGCTCACCAGTGGGACTAGCGGGCACAGATACGCAGTATTTT.

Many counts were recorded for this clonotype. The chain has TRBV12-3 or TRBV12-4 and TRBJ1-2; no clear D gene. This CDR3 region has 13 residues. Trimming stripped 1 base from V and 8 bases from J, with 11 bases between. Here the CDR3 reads CASSLGAGGGYTF. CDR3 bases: TGTGCCAGCAGTTTAGGGGCAGGTGGCGGCTACACCTTC.

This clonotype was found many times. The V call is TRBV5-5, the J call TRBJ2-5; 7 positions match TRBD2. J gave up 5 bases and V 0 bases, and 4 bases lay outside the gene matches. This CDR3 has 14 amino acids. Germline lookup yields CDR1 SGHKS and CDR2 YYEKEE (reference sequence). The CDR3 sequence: CASSLVGGTETQYF. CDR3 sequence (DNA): TGTGCCAGCAGCTTGGTGGGAGGGACGGAGACCCAGTACTTC.

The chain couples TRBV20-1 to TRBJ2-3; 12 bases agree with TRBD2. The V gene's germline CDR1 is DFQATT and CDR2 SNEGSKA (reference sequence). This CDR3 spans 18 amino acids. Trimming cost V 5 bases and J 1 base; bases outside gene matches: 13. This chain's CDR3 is CSAGELAGGLIGTDTQYF. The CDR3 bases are TGCAGTGCTGGGGAACTAGCGGGGGGCCTAATCGGCACAGATACGCAGTATTTT.

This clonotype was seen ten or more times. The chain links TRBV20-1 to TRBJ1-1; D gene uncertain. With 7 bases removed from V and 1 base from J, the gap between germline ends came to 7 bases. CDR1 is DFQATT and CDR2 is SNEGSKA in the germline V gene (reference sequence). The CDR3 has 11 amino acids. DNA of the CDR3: TGCAGTGTCTCCCAGAACACTGAAGCTTTCTTT. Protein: CSVSQNTEAFF.

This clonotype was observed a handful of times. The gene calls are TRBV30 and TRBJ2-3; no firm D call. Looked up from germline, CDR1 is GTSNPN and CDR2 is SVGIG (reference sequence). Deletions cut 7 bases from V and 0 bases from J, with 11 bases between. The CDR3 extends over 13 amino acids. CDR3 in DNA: TGTGCCTCCCGCCAGCCTAGCACAGATACGCAGTATTTT. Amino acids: CASRQPSTDTQYF.

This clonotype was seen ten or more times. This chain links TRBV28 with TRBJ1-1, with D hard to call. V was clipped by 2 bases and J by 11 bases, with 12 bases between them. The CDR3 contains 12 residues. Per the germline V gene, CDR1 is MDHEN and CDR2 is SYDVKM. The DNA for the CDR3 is TGTGCCAGCAGTTTAGAATTTACAGATGCTTTCTTT. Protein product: CASSLEFTDAFF.

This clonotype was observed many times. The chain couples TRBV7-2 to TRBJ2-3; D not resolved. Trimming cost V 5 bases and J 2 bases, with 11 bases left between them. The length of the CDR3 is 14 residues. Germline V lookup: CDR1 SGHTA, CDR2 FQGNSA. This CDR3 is CASSLRTNTDTQYF. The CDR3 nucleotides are TGTGCCAGCAGCCTGCGGACCAACACAGATACGCAGTATTTT.

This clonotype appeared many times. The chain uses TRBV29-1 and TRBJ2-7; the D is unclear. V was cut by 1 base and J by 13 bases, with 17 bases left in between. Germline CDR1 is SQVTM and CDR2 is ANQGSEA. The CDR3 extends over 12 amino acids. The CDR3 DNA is TGCAGCGTTGAAGTCCACAGTGGCTCGCGATACTTC. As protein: CSVEVHSGSRYF.

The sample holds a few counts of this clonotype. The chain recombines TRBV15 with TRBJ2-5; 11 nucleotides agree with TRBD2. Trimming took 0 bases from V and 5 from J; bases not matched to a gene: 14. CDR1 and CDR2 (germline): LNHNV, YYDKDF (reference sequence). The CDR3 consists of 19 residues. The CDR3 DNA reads TGTGCCACCAGCAGAGATCTCATAACTAGCGGGAGCGGGGTGGAGACCCAGTACTTC. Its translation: CATSRDLITSGSGVETQYF. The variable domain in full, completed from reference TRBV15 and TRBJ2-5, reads DAMVIQNPRYQVTQFGKPVTLSCSQTLNHNVMYWYQQKSSQAPKLLFHYYDKDFNNEADTPDNFQSRRPNTSFCFLDIRSPGLGDTAMYLCATSRDLITSGSGVETQYFGPGTRLLVL.

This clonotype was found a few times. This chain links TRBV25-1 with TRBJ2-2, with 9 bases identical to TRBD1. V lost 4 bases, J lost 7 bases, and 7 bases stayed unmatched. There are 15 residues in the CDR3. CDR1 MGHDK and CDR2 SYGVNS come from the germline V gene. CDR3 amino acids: CASSGRDRDHGELFF. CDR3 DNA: TGTGCCAGCAGTGGCCGGGACAGGGATCACGGGGAGCTGTTTTTT.